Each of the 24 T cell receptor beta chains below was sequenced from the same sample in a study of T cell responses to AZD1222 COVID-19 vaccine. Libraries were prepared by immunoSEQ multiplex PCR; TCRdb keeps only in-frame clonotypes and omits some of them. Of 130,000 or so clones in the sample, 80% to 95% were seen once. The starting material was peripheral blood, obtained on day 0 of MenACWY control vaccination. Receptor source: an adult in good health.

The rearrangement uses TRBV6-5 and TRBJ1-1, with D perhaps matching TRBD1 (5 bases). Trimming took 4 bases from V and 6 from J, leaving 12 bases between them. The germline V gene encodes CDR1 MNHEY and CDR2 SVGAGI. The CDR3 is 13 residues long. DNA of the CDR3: TGTGCCAGCAGTTGGAGCAGGGACGCTGAAGCTTTCTTT. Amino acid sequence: CASSWSRDAEAFF.

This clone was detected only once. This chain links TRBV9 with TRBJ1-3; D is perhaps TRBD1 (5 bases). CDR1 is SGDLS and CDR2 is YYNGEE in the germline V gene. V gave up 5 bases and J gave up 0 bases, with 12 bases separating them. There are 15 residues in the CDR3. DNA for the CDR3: TGTGCCAGCAGTCAAGGGGCAGTCTCTGGAAACACCATATATTTT. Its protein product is CASSQGAVSGNTIYF. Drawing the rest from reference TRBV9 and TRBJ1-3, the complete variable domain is DSGVTQTPKHLITATGQRVTLRCSPRSGDLSVYWYQQSLDQGLQFLIQYYNGEERAKGNILERFSAQQFPDLHSELNLSSLELGDSALYFCASSQGAVSGNTIYFGEGSWLTVV.

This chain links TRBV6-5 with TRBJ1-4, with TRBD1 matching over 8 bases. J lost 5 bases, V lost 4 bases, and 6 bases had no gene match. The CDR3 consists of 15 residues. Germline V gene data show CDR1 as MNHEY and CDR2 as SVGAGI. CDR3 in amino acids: CASSSPGGLNEKLFF. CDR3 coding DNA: TGTGCCAGCAGTTCTCCAGGGGGCTTGAATGAAAAACTGTTTTTT.

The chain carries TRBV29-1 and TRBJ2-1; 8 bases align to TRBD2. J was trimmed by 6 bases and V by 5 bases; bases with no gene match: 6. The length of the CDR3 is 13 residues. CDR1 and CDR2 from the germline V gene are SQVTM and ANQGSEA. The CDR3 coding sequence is TGCAGCGTTTCTGGCGGGGGGTTCAATGAGCAGTTCTTC. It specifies CSVSGGGFNEQFF.

CDR3: CASAEGTVNTEAFF. CDR3 bases: TGCGCCAGTGCCGAAGGGACGGTTAACACTGAAGCTTTCTTT. The chain is built from TRBV10-1 and TRBJ1-1; the D gene is possibly TRBD1 (5 bases). Germline lookup yields CDR1 WNHNN and CDR2 SYGVQD (reference sequence). The CDR3 is 14 amino acids. The germline V and J ends were trimmed by 9 bases and 2 bases, with 16 bases remaining between them.

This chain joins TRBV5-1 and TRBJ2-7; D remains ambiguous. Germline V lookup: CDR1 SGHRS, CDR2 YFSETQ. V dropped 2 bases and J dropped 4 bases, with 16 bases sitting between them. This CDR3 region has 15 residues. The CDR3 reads CASSFNPDGLYEQYF. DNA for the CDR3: TGCGCCAGCAGCTTCAATCCGGACGGTTTGTACGAGCAGTACTTC.

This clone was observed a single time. The CDR3, as DNA: TGTGCCAGCACGAGGGACGGCACTGAAGCTTTCTTT. Protein: CASTRDGTEAFF. The chain couples TRBV12-3 or TRBV12-4 to TRBJ1-1; maybe TRBD1 (5 bases). V lost 7 bases and J lost 4, with 10 bases in between. The CDR3 totals 12 residues.

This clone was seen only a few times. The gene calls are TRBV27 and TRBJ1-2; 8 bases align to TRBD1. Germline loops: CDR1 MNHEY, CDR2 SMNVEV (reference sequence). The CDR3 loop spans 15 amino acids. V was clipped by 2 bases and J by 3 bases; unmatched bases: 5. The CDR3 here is CASSLHRGNDYGYTF. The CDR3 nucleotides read TGTGCCAGCAGTTTACACAGGGGGAATGACTATGGCTACACCTTC.

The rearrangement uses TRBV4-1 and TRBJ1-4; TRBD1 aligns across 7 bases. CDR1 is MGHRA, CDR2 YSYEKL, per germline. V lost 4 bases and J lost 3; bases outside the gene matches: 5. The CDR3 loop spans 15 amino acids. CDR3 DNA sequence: TGCGCCAGCAGCCCAGGGGGGCGACCTAATGAAAAACTGTTTTTT. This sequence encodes CASSPGGRPNEKLFF.

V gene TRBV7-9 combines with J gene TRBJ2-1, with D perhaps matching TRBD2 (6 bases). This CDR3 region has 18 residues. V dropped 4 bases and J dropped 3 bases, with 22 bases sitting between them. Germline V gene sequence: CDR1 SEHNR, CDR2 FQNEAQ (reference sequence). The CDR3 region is CASSSQTERRAYYNEQFF. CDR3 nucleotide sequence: TGTGCCAGCAGCTCACAGACAGAACGGAGGGCCTACTACAATGAGCAGTTCTTC.

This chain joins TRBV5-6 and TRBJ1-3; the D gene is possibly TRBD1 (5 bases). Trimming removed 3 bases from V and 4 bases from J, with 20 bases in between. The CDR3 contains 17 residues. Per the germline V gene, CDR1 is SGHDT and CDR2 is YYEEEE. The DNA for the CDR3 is TGTGCCAGCAGCTCCCGAGAGCGGGGGAGGTTCGGAAACACCATATATTTT. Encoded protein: CASSSRERGRFGNTIYF.

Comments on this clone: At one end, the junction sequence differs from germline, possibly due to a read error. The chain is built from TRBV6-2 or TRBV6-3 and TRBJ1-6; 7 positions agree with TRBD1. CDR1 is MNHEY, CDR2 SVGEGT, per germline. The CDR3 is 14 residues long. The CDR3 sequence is CASTYSGGNSPLHF. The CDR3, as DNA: TGTGCCAGCACTTACTCAGGGGGAAATTCACCCCTCCACTTT.

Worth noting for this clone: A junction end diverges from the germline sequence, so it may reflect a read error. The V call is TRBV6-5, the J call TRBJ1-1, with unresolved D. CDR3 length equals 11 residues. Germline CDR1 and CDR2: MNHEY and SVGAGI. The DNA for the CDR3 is TGTGCCAGCAGTTACTCTGGGGTGTTACTCTTT. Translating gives CASSYSGVLLF.

CDR3: CATSDPGAGNTEAFF. CDR3 coding DNA: TGTGCCACCAGTGATCCTGGGGCAGGGAACACTGAAGCTTTCTTT. This chain uses TRBV24-1 with TRBJ1-1; weak D call: TRBD1 (5 bases). The ends were cut back, 3 bases at V and 1 base at J, with 11 bases in the middle. CDR3 length equals 15 residues. Germline V gene sequence: CDR1 KGHDR, CDR2 SFDVKD.

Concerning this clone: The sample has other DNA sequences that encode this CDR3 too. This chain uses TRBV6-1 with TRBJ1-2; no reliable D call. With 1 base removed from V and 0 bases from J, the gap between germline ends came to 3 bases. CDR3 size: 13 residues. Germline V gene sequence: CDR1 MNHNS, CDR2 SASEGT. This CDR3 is CASSEGSNYGYTF. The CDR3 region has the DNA TGTGCCAGCAGTGAAGGGTCTAACTATGGCTACACCTTC.

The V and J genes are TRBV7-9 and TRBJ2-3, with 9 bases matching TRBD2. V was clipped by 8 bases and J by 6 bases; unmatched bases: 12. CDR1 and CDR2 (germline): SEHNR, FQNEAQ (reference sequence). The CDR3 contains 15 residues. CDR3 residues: CASGPSGATGDTQYF. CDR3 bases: TGTGCCAGCGGTCCTAGCGGGGCAACGGGGGATACGCAGTATTTT.

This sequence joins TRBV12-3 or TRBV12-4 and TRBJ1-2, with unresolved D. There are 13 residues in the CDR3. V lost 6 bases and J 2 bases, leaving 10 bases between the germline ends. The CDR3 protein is CASRSTENYGYTF. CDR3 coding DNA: TGTGCCAGCAGGTCAACAGAGAACTATGGCTACACCTTC.

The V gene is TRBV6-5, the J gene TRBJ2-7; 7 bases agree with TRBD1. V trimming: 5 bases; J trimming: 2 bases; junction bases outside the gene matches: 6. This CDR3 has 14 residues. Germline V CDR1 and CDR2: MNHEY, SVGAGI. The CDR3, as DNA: TGTGCCAGCAGTCCTCTGGGGACAGCCTACGAGCAGTACTTC. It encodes CASSPLGTAYEQYF.

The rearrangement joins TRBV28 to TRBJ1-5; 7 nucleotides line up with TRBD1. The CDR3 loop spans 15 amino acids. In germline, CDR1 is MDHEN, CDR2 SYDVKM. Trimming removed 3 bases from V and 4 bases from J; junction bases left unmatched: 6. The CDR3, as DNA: TGTGCCAGCAGTTTTAGAGACAGGGCTAATCAGCCCCAGCATTTT. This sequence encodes CASSFRDRANQPQHF.

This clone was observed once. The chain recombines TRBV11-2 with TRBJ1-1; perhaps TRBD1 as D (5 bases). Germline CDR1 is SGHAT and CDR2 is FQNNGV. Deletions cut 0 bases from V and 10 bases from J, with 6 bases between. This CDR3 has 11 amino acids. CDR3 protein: CASSLEGGAFF. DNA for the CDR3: TGTGCCAGCAGCTTAGAGGGGGGAGCTTTCTTT.

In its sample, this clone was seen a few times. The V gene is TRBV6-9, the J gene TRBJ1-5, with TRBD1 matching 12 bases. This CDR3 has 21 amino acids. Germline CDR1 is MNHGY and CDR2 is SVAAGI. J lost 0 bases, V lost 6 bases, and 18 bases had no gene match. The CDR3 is CASSRDRGRRALGDSNQPQHF. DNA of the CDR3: TGTGCCAGCAGCCGGGACAGGGGGCGCCGGGCCCTCGGTGATAGCAATCAGCCCCAGCATTTT.

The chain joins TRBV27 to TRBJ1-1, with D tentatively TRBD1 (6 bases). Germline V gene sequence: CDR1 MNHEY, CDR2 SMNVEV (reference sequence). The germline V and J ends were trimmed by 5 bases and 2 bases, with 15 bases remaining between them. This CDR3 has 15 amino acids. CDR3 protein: CASSRGTLGNTEAFF. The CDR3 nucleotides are TGTGCCAGCAGTAGGGGGACCCTGGGTAACACTGAAGCTTTCTTT.

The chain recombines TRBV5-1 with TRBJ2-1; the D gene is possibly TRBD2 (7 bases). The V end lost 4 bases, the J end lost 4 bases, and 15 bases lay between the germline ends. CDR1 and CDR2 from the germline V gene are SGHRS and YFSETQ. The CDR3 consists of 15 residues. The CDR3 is CASSPEAGAYNEQFF. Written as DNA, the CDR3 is TGCGCCAGCAGCCCGGAGGCGGGGGCGTACAATGAGCAGTTCTTC.

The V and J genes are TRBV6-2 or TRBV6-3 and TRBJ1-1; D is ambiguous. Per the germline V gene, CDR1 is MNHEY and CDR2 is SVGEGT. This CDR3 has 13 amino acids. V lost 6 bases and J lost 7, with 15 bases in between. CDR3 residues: CASSHGVVREAFF. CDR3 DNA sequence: TGTGCCAGCAGCCATGGAGTTGTGCGTGAAGCTTTCTTT.